This entry features one T cell receptor (beta chain) sequence. Its cognate antigen has yet to be identified. No clone much larger than this one lies a single base away; base qualities are absent. This sample was taken from a study of T-cell memory formation after mild COVID-19 (dated by TCRdb to the early 2020s). As for the study more broadly: TCR sequence clusters from the two donors were found to be largely donor specific. T-cell clones expanding and contracting after mild COVID-19 in two donors were tracked by longitudinal TCRalpha and TCRbeta repertoire sequencing. The cohort comprised two young, previously healthy adult volunteers, one female and one male. Overall study results and their limits: SARS-CoV-2 specificity was not confirmed for the second-wave clones peaking on day 37. The study covered only a couple of mild cases, and larger cohorts including severe cases with pre-infection samples were considered necessary. Clones that contracted from day 15 to 85 showed balanced CD4/CD8 phenotypes, whereas a second wave of clones that expanded from day 15 to 37 leaned towards CD4+. Some responding clones were found in pre-infection memory, which suggests that pre-existing cross-reactive memory T cells took part in the SARS-CoV-2 response. Contracting CD4+ clones turned up mainly in the CM and EM memory subsets, whereas EMRA was where CD8+ clones were enriched.

Ficoll-Paque density gradient centrifugation was used to isolate PBMCs. The CDR3 starts with the cysteine, ends with the phenylalanine, and has 15 residues. The kept DNA is CDR3 alone, 45 bases in frame from the first base. The germline V gene (reference sequence) provides CDR1 LNHDA and CDR2 SQIVND. From V the trimming removes 3 bases and from J it removes 7 bases, while the gene matches leave 9 bases of the junction unaccounted for. Instrument on record: Illumina NovaSeq 6000. Using 5'RACE with constant-segment primers, TCRalpha and TCRbeta cDNA libraries were constructed, with sample barcodes and unique molecular identifiers added in the process. RNA was extracted from every sample with Trizol reagent. Amplification of the libraries took two PCR steps, and the second step added a second sample barcode plus Illumina TruSeq adapters. Libraries were sequenced on an Illumina NovaSeq with 2 x 150 bp paired-end reads. The study's processing was this. Demultiplexing of reads and collapsing into UMI-guided consensus sequences were performed with migec v1.2.7. With mixcr v2.1.11, UMI consensuses were aligned to TRA and TRB V and J templates and assembled into clonotypes. A clonotype was counted as expanded or contracted only if both edgeR and NoisET called the change significant, with noise models trained on biological replicates. For edgeR calls, the thresholds were a false discovery rate-adjusted p below 0.01 and a log2 fold-change of 1. PCA with hierarchical clustering of max-normalized trajectories of the 1000 most abundant clonotypes was used as exploratory dynamics analysis. Separately sequenced CD4+ and CD8+ repertoires were used to assign the CD4 or CD8 phenotype of responding clones. In TCRdb, the public reads were trimmed at Q25 with fastp and aligned with MiXCR, with productive beta chains retained. Here each entry gathers all rows of one CDR3 protein and keeps the most common genes and DNA. TCRdb assigned the V and J calls; the authors' analysis was not used. This sample has about 270,000 distinct CDR3 sequences in its table, and roughly 16% of those were observed once. Together, the top ten hold approximately 23% of the sample.

The source of this sequence is a young man who had mild COVID-19 (a few samples of this study predate the infection). The sample titles of this study are shuffled in the database, so cell type and time point are left out; the donor was told from shared clones. Material for sequencing was PBMCs or a T cell subset sorted from them (not recorded which). The rearrangement joined TRBV19 to TRBJ2-1; 7 nucleotides in the junction match TRBD2. The DNA sequence is given as TGTGCCAGTAGTATTTACGGGGGGTTATCTAATGAGCAGTTCTTC. The resulting protein is CASSIYGGLSNEQFF.